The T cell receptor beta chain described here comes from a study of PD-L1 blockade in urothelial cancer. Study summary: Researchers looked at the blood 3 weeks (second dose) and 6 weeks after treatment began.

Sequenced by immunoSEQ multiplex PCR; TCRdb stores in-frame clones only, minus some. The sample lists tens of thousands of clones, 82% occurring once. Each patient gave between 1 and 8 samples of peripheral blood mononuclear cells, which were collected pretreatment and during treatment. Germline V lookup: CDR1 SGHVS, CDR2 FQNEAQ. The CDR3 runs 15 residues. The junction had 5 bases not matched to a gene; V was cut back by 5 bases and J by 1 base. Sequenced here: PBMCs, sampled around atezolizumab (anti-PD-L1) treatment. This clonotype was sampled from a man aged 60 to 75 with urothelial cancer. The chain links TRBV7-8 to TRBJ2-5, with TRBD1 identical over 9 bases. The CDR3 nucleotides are TGTGCCAGCAGCGGAACGACAGGGGGCCAAGAGACCCAGTACTTC. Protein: CASSGTTGGQETQYF.